This T cell receptor beta chain was recovered during a study of blood T cell repertoires in COVID-19. Study at large: Both acute and convalescent COVID-19 samples were obtained from the United States, Italy and Spain.

The germline gives CDR1 SGHAT, CDR2 FQNNGV. The CDR3 has 16 amino acids. V was trimmed by 5 bases and J by 12 bases, leaving 26 bases between them. In the original workflow: It was from reference gene primer amplification that nucleated cell counts were estimated. The table came from immunoSEQ multiplex PCR; TCRdb's copy has only in-frame clones and leaves some out. V and J calls and clone size are given by that table; D and trimming were obtained from the DNA. The sample has roughly 210,000 clones, approximately 80% seen once. The sequence was collected from an elderly woman with COVID-19, enrolled during active disease. The chain combines TRBV11-2 with TRBJ2-1; D is perhaps TRBD1 (6 bases). Sequencing used peripheral blood. The CDR3 DNA follows: TGTGCCAGCAGCCCCTCCGGGACAAAAACAATGAGCGGGCAGTTCTTC. It yields the protein CASSPSGTKTMSGQFF.